The sequence of this T cell receptor (beta chain) was determined in a study of sequential checkpoint blockade in melanoma. Across the study: Randomization was 1:1 between first-line nivolumab→ipilimumab and ipilimumab→nivolumab.

Only in-frame clones appear in the TCRdb table, and some are missing; sequencing was by immunoSEQ multiplex PCR. The sample lists about 5,500 clones; about half were seen once. Trimming cost V 2 bases and J 4 bases, with 13 bases left between them. Germline CDR1 and CDR2: SGHDT and YYEEEE. The CDR3 is 14 amino acids. This clone came up a few times. Treatment denoted: randomized to nivolumab then ipilimumab (arm A) or the reverse (arm B). The chain carries TRBV5-6 and TRBJ2-7; D possibly corresponds to TRBD2 (5 bases). The specimen was CD8+ T cells sorted from blood (inferred from file names), collected from a patient given nivolumab and ipilimumab in sequence. The TCR comes from a human patient with melanoma. Some clones in this sample may be carry-over from other donors' samples. CDR3 DNA: TGTGCCAGCAGCTTAGCGGAAGTTACTTACGAGCAGTACTTC. This sequence encodes CASSLAEVTYEQYF.